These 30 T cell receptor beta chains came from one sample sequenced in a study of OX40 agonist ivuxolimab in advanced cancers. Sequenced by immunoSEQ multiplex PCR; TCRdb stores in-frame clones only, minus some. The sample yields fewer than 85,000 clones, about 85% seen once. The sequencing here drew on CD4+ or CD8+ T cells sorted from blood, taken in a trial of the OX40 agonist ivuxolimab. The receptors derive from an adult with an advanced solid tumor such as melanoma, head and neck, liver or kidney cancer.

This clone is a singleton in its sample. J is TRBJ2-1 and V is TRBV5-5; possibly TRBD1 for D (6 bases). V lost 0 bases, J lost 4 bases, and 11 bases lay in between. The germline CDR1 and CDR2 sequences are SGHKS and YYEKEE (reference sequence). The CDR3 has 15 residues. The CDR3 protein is CASSLEDRMYNEQFF. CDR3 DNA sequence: TGTGCCAGCAGCTTGGAGGACAGAATGTACAATGAGCAGTTCTTC.

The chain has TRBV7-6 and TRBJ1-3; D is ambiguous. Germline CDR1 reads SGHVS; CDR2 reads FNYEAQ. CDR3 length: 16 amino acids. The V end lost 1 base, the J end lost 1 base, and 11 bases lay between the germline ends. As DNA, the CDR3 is TGTGCCAGCAGCTTAGGCCAGTTAGGGTCTGGAAACACCATATATTTT. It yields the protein CASSLGQLGSGNTIYF. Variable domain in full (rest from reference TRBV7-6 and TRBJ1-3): GAGVSQSPRYKVTKRGQDVALRCDPISGHVSLYWYRQALGQGPEFLTYFNYEAQQDKSGLPNDRFSAERPEGSISTLTIQRTEQRDSAMYRCASSLGQLGSGNTIYFGEGSWLTVV.

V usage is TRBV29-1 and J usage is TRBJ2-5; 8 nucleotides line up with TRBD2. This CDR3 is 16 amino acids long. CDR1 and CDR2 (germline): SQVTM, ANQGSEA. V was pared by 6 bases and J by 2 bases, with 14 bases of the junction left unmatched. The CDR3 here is CSVEWALAGVQETQYF. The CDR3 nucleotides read TGCAGCGTGGAGTGGGCCCTAGCGGGCGTACAAGAGACCCAGTACTTC.

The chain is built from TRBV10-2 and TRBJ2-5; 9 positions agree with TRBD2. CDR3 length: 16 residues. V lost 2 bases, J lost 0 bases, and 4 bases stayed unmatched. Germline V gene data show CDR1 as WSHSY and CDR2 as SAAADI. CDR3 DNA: TGCGCCAGCAGTGAGGCGACTAGCGGAGACCAAGAGACCCAGTACTTC. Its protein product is CASSEATSGDQETQYF.

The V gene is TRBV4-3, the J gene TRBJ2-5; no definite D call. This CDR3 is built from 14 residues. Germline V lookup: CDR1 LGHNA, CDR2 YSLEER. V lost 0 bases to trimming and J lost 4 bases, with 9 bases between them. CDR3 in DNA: TGCGCCAGCAGCCAAGATTCCAGCCCAGAGACCCAGTACTTC. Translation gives CASSQDSSPETQYF.

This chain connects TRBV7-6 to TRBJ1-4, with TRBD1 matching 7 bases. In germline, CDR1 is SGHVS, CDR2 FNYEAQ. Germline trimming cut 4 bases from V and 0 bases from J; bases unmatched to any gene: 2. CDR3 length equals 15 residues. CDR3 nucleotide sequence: TGTGCCAGCAGCTCTGGGACAGCAACTAATGAAAAACTGTTTTTT. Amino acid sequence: CASSSGTATNEKLFF.

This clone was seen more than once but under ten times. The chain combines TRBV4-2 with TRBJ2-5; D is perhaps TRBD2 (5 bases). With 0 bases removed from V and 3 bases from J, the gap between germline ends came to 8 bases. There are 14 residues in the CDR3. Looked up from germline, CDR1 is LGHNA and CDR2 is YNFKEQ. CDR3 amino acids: CASSQDHGKETQYF. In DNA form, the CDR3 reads TGTGCCAGCAGCCAAGATCACGGGAAAGAGACCCAGTACTTC.

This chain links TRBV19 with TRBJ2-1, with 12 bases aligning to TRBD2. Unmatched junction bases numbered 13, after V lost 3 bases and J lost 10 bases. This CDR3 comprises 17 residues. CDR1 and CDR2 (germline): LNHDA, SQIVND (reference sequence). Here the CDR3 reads CASSIWQGLGTSGEQFF. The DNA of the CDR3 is TGTGCCAGTAGTATTTGGCAGGGGTTAGGGACTAGCGGGGAGCAGTTCTTC.

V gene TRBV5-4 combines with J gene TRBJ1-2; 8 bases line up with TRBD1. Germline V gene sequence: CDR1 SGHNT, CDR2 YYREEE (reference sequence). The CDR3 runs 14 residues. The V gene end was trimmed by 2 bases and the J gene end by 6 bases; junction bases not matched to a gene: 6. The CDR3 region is CASSLGDRGHGYTF. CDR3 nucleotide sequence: TGTGCCAGCAGCTTAGGTGACAGGGGCCATGGCTACACCTTC.

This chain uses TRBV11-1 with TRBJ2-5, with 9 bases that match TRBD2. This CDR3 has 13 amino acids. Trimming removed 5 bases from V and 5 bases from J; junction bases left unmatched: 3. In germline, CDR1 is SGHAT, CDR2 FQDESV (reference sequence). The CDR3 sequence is CASSPSGVETQYF. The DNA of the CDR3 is TGTGCCAGCAGCCCTAGCGGGGTGGAGACCCAGTACTTC.

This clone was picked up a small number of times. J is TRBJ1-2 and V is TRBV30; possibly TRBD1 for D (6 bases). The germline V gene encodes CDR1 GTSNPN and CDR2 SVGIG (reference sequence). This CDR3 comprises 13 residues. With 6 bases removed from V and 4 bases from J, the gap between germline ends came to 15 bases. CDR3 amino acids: CACTNRETYGYTF. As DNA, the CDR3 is TGTGCCTGCACCAACAGGGAGACCTATGGCTACACCTTC.

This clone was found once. The CDR3 here is CASSPRVLSTDTQYF. The CDR3 region has the DNA TGTGCCAGCAGCCCCAGGGTCCTGAGCACAGATACGCAGTATTTT. The rearrangement uses TRBV7-8 and TRBJ2-3; D perhaps matches TRBD1 (5 bases). Germline values: CDR1 SGHVS, CDR2 FQNEAQ. The CDR3 contains 15 residues. Trimming left V 5 bases short and J 0 bases short, with 12 bases between.

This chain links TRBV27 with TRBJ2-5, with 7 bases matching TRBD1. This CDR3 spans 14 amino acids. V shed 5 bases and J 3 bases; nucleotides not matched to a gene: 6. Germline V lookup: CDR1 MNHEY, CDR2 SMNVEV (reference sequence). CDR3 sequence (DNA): TGTGCCAGCAGTGAAGACAGGGTGAAAGAGACCCAGTACTTC. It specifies CASSEDRVKETQYF.

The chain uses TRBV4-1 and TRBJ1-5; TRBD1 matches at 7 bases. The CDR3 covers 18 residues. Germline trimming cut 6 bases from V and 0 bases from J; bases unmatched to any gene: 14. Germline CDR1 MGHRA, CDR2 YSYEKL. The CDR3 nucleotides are TGCGCCAGCAGTCGCCTGACAGGGCCCATGGGTAGCAATCAGCCCCAGCATTTT. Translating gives CASSRLTGPMGSNQPQHF.

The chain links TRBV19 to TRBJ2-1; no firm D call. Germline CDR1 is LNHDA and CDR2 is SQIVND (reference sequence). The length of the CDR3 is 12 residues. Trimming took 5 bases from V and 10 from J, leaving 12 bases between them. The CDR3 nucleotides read TGTGCCAGTAGTCTGACCCTGGCAGAGCAGTTCTTC. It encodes CASSLTLAEQFF.

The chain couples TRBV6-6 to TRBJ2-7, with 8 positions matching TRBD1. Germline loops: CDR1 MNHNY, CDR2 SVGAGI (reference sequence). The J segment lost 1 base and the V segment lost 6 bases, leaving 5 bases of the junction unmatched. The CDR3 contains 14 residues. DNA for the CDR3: TGTGCCAGCAGGATGACAGGGGAGTCCTACGAGCAGTACTTC. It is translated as CASRMTGESYEQYF.

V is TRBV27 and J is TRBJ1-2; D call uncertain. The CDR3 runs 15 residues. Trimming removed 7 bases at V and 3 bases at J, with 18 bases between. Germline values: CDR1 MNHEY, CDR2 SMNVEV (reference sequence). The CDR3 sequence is CASTRTPNNYYGYTF. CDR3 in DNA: TGTGCCAGCACTCGGACCCCGAACAACTACTATGGCTACACCTTC.

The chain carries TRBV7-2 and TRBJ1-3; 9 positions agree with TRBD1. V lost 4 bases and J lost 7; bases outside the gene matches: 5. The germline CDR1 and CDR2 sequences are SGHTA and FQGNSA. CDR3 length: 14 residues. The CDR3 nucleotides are TGTGCCAGCAGCTCTCTTGGGACAGGGAACACCATATATTTT. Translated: CASSSLGTGNTIYF.

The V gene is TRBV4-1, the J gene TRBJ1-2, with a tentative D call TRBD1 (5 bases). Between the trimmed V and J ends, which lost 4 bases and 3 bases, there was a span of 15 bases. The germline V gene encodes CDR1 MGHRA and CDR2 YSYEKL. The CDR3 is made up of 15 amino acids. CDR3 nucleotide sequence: TGCGCCAGCAGCCTAATGAGGGGATTGGACTATGGCTACACCTTC. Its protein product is CASSLMRGLDYGYTF.

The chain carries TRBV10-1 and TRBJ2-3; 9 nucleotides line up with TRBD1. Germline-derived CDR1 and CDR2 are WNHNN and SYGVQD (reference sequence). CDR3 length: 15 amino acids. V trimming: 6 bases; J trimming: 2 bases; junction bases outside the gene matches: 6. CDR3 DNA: TGCGCCAGCAGCCAGGGACAGGGAAACACAGATACGCAGTATTTT. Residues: CASSQGQGNTDTQYF.

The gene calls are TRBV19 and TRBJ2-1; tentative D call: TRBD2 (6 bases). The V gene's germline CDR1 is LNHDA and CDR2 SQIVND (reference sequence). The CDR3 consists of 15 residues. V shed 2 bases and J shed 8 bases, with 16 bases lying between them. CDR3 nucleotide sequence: TGTGCCAGTAGTATAAATCCTAGGCGGGGCGATGAGCAGTTCTTC. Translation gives CASSINPRRGDEQFF.

The CDR3 region has the DNA TGTGCCAGCAGCGAGCTGGGTGGAGGCAACATTCAGTACTTC. Translation: CASSELGGGNIQYF. V gene TRBV9 combines with J gene TRBJ2-4, with D possibly TRBD2 on 5 matching bases. The V and J ends lost 3 bases and 7 bases respectively, with 14 bases between them. The germline V gene encodes CDR1 SGDLS and CDR2 YYNGEE. This CDR3 has 14 amino acids.

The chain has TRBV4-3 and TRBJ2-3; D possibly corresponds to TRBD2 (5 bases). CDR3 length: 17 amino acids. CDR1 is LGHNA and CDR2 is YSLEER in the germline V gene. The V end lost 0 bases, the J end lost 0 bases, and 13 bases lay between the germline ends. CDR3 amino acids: CASSQDLTRASTDTQYF. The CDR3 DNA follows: TGCGCCAGCAGCCAAGATCTCACTAGAGCTAGCACAGATACGCAGTATTTT.

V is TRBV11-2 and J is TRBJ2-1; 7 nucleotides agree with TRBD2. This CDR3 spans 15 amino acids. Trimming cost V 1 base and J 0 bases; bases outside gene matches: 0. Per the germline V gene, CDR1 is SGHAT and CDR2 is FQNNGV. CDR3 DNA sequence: TGTGCCAGCAGCTTAGGGGGGGGCTCCTACAATGAGCAGTTCTTC. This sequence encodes CASSLGGGSYNEQFF.

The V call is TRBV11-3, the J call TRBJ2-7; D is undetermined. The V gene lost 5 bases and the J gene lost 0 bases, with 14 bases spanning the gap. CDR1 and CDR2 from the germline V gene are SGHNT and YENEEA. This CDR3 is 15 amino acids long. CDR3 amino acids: CASSLSGQISYEQYF. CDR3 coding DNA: TGTGCCAGCAGCCTAAGTGGCCAGATCTCCTACGAGCAGTACTTC.

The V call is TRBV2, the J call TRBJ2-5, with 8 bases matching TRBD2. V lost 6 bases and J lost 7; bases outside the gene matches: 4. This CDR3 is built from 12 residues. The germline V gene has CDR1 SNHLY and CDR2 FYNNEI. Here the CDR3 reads CASSGGGRTQYF. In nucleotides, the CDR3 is TGTGCCAGCAGCGGGGGGGGGCGGACCCAGTACTTC.

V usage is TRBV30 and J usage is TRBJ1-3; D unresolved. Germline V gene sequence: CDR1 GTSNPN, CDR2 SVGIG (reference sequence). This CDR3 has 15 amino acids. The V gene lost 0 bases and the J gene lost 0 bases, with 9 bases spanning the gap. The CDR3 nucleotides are TGTGCCTGGAGTGTATCGCCCTACTCTGGAAACACCATATATTTT. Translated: CAWSVSPYSGNTIYF.

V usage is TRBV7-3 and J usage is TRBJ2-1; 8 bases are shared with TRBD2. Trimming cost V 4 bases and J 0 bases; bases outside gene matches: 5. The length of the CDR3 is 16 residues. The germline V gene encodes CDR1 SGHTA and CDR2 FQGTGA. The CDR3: CASSSKRGSSYNEQFF. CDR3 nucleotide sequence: TGTGCCAGCAGCTCAAAGCGGGGGAGCTCCTACAATGAGCAGTTCTTC.

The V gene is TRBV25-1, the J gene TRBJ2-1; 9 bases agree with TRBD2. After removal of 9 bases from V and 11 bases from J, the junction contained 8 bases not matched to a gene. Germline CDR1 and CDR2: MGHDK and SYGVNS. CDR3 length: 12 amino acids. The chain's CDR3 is CASQPGTSKQFF. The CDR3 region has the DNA TGTGCCAGTCAACCCGGGACTAGCAAGCAGTTCTTC.

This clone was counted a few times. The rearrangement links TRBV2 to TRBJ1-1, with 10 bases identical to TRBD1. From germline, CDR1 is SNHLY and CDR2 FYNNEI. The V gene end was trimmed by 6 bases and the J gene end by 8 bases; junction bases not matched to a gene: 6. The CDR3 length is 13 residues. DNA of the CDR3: TGTGCCAGCAGGCGGGACAGGGGTCCCGAAGCTTTCTTT. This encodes CASRRDRGPEAFF.